A single sample gave rise to the 15 T cell receptor beta chains below, sequenced in a study of T cell repertoires in cytomegalovirus infection. These receptors lack a known antigen. MiXCR, run by TCRdb on the reads, gives a single entry per CDR3 protein. The sample has 200,000 or so distinct CDR3 sequences, approximately 40% seen once; the top ten hold approximately 60%. This specimen consisted of CD8+ T cells from cultured PBMCs, obtained from culture after CMV antigen stimulation. These TCRs come from a human donor in good health (CMV status not recorded). Some clones in this sample may be carry-over from other donors' samples.

The V and J genes are TRBV25-1 and TRBJ1-5, with a possible D match to TRBD1 (5 bases). This CDR3 has 14 amino acids. V was shortened by 3 bases and J by 5 bases, with 11 bases between the two germline ends. Germline lookup yields CDR1 MGHDK and CDR2 SYGVNS. CDR3 loop: CASSDQGNYQPQHF. In DNA, the CDR3 is TGTGCCAGCAGTGACCAGGGTAATTATCAGCCCCAGCATTTT.

V usage is TRBV27 and J usage is TRBJ2-1; 12 bases are shared with TRBD1. Per germline, CDR1 MNHEY and CDR2 SMNVEV (reference sequence). The junction had 5 bases not matched to a gene; V was cut back by 6 bases and J by 5 bases. The CDR3 extends over 15 amino acids. CDR3 in DNA: TGTGCCAGCAGCGACCGGGACAGGGGGCACAATGAGCAGTTCTTC. Amino acids: CASSDRDRGHNEQFF.

This clonotype was seen repeatedly, ten times or more. This sequence joins TRBV7-2 and TRBJ2-5; D is unresolved. The germline CDR1 and CDR2 sequences are SGHTA and FQGNSA. V lost 2 bases and J 5 bases, leaving 12 bases between the germline ends. The CDR3 sequence is 14 residues long. As DNA, the CDR3 is TGTGCCAGCAGCTTAATGGGCCCTCGGGAGACCCAGTACTTC. It is translated as CASSLMGPRETQYF.

This clonotype has ten or more counts. This chain uses TRBV7-9 with TRBJ2-7, with a weak D call TRBD2 (6 bases). CDR1 and CDR2 from the germline V gene are SEHNR and FQNEAQ (reference sequence). The CDR3 contains 16 residues. The V and J ends lost 6 bases and 1 base respectively, with 19 bases between them. The CDR3 reads CASSSPLEGTSYEQYF. The DNA for the CDR3 is TGTGCCAGCAGTTCCCCCCTAGAGGGGACTTCCTACGAGCAGTACTTC.

This clonotype was counted many times. The chain combines TRBV12-3 or TRBV12-4 with TRBJ2-1, with 9 positions matching TRBD2. Germline trimming cut 3 bases from V and 3 bases from J; bases unmatched to any gene: 3. The CDR3 totals 15 residues. Written as DNA, the CDR3 is TGTGCCAGCAGTTTCTCTAGCGGGGTCTACAATGAGCAGTTCTTC. It is translated as CASSFSSGVYNEQFF.

The chain couples TRBV7-2 to TRBJ1-2; D is perhaps TRBD1 (5 bases). Looked up from germline, CDR1 is SGHTA and CDR2 is FQGNSA. The CDR3 runs 12 residues. The V gene lost 5 bases and the J gene lost 8 bases, with 12 bases spanning the gap. CDR3 sequence: CASSPGPGGYTF. The CDR3 nucleotides are TGTGCCAGCAGCCCGGGGCCGGGCGGCTACACCTTC.

This clonotype has a handful of counts. This chain connects TRBV7-2 to TRBJ1-4, with a tentative D call TRBD1 (6 bases). This CDR3 has 15 residues. The germline gives CDR1 SGHTA, CDR2 FQGNSA. V was pared by 4 bases and J by 6 bases, with 15 bases between. For the CDR3, the DNA is TGTGCCAGCAGCTATCGGACAGAAGGGGATGAAAAACTGTTTTTT. The encoded protein is CASSYRTEGDEKLFF.

This clonotype came up a few times. V and J are TRBV2 and TRBJ2-3; 12 nucleotides line up with TRBD2. J was trimmed by 0 bases and V by 2 bases; bases with no gene match: 9. This CDR3 has 19 residues. Germline loops: CDR1 SNHLY, CDR2 FYNNEI. CDR3: CASSEPLAGGKISTDTQYF. The CDR3 DNA sequence: TGTGCCAGCAGTGAACCTCTAGCGGGAGGGAAAATTAGCACAGATACGCAGTATTTT.

The V gene is TRBV12-3 or TRBV12-4, the J gene TRBJ1-5; TRBD1 matches 10 bases. The CDR3 sequence is 13 residues long. With 5 bases clipped from V and 6 bases from J, the junction kept 1 base outside the gene matches. CDR3 region: CASSRQGAQPQHF. As DNA, the CDR3 is TGTGCCAGCAGTCGACAGGGGGCTCAGCCCCAGCATTTT.

This clonotype was picked up many times. This chain uses TRBV27 with TRBJ2-3; D gene ambiguous. The CDR3 is 13 residues long. Trimming removed 3 bases at V and 2 bases at J, with 6 bases between. Looked up from germline, CDR1 is MNHEY and CDR2 is SMNVEV (reference sequence). This CDR3 is CASSLGITDTQYF. CDR3 sequence (DNA): TGTGCCAGCAGTTTGGGGATCACAGATACGCAGTATTTT.

This clonotype has a count of ten or more. The rearrangement links TRBV11-2 to TRBJ2-7; 8 bases line up with TRBD1. The length of the CDR3 is 15 residues. Trimming cost V 5 bases and J 0 bases; bases outside gene matches: 6. The germline V gene has CDR1 SGHAT and CDR2 FQNNGV. The CDR3 spells CASSRGQGRSYEQYF. CDR3 DNA sequence: TGTGCCAGCAGCCGTGGACAGGGTCGCTCCTACGAGCAGTACTTC.

This chain links TRBV5-5 with TRBJ2-1, with D maybe TRBD1 (6 bases). CDR3 length: 16 residues. The ends were cut back, 6 bases at V and 4 bases at J, with 20 bases in the middle. Germline CDR1 is SGHKS and CDR2 is YYEKEE (reference sequence). The CDR3 spells CASILGAQGLYNEQFF. The CDR3 region has the DNA TGTGCCAGCATCCTGGGGGCACAGGGATTATACAATGAGCAGTTCTTC.

The rearrangement joins TRBV7-9 to TRBJ1-1; no definite D call. The length of the CDR3 is 12 residues. Deletions cut 5 bases from V and 8 bases from J, with 12 bases between. CDR1 and CDR2 from the germline V gene are SEHNR and FQNEAQ (reference sequence). This chain's CDR3 is CASSADRPEAFF. CDR3 in DNA: TGTGCCAGCAGCGCCGACCGCCCCGAAGCTTTCTTT.

J is TRBJ1-4 and V is TRBV11-2; D is unresolved. This CDR3 region has 18 residues. V was trimmed by 2 bases and J by 0 bases, leaving 16 bases between them. Germline V gene sequence: CDR1 SGHAT, CDR2 FQNNGV. CDR3 sequence: CASSLSQTVRPTNEKLFF. For the CDR3, the DNA is TGTGCCAGCAGCTTATCCCAAACCGTCCGACCAACTAATGAAAAACTGTTTTTT.

The CDR3 loop reads CATSRPGGGGEQFF. CDR3 in DNA: TGTGCCACCTCCCGGCCGGGCGGGGGGGGTGAGCAGTTCTTC. J is TRBJ2-1 and V is TRBV24-1; 9 bases align to TRBD2. This CDR3 is built from 14 residues. Trimming cost V 9 bases and J 9 bases; bases outside gene matches: 11. Germline lookup yields CDR1 KGHDR and CDR2 SFDVKD.